The 14 T cell receptor beta chains below come from one sample, sequenced in a study of response to subunit inactivated influenza vaccine. TCRdb redid the calling of the RT-PCR reads with MiXCR, one entry per CDR3 protein. The sample holds more than 550,000 distinct CDR3 sequences, 12% seen once. This specimen consisted of PBMCs from blood, obtained on the day of vaccination. The receptors derive from a man aged 50 to 60 who received an inactivated influenza vaccine.

The chain has TRBV7-2 and TRBJ1-2; D is unclear. The CDR3 covers 15 residues. V was pared by 4 bases and J by 8 bases, with 20 bases between. The germline V gene has CDR1 SGHTA and CDR2 FQGNSA. The CDR3 DNA sequence: TGTGCCAGCAGCTACCCTCCCGGGATCCCTTCGGGCTACACCTTC. Its protein product is CASSYPPGIPSGYTF.

In its sample, this clonotype was seen many times. The rearrangement links TRBV20-1 to TRBJ2-1; D is perhaps TRBD2 (5 bases). Germline CDR1 is DFQATT and CDR2 is SNEGSKA (reference sequence). The CDR3 is 16 amino acids. The V end was cut by 6 bases, the J end by 5 bases, with 23 bases between. CDR3 sequence: CSAMSPIGAEDNEQFF. In DNA, the CDR3 is TGCAGTGCGATGTCCCCGATAGGAGCGGAAGACAATGAGCAGTTCTTC.

V gene TRBV7-8 combines with J gene TRBJ2-5; D is uncertain. Deletions cut 5 bases from V and 2 bases from J, with 15 bases between. Germline values: CDR1 SGHVS, CDR2 FQNEAQ. The CDR3 totals 15 residues. The CDR3 region has the DNA TGTGCCAGCAGCCGAAATTCGCGACTTCAAGAGACCCAGTACTTC. It yields the protein CASSRNSRLQETQYF.

This clonotype was picked up a small number of times. The chain combines TRBV29-1 with TRBJ2-1; maybe TRBD1 (6 bases). CDR1 SQVTM and CDR2 ANQGSEA come from the germline V gene. V lost 3 bases and J 6 bases, leaving 12 bases between the germline ends. This CDR3 is 13 amino acids long. CDR3: CSVDRGVGNEQFF. CDR3 bases: TGCAGCGTTGACAGGGGCGTCGGCAATGAGCAGTTCTTC.

This clonotype was detected many times. The chain combines TRBV6-2 or TRBV6-3 with TRBJ2-1; possible D gene TRBD2, 5 bases. Germline CDR1 is MNHEY and CDR2 is SVGEGT. CDR3 size: 16 residues. Between the trimmed V and J ends, which lost 6 bases and 4 bases, there was a span of 19 bases. The CDR3 reads CASRPIGVGHYNEQFF. CDR3 coding DNA: TGTGCCAGCAGACCTATCGGGGTAGGCCATTACAATGAGCAGTTCTTC.

J is TRBJ2-5 and V is TRBV5-1, with 10 bases fitting TRBD1. The CDR3 has 17 residues. Germline CDR1 reads SGHRS; CDR2 reads YFSETQ. The V and J ends lost 0 bases and 5 bases, in that order; junction bases with no gene match: 10. CDR3 DNA: TGCGCCAGCAGCTTGGCCGTGAGGACAGGGGGAGAGGAGACCCAGTACTTC. Protein sequence: CASSLAVRTGGEETQYF.

V gene TRBV9 combines with J gene TRBJ2-1; TRBD2 matches at 9 bases. This CDR3 is built from 15 residues. Germline V CDR1 and CDR2: SGDLS, YYNGEE. The trim removed 0 bases at V and 5 bases at J, leaving 3 bases unmatched. The CDR3 DNA is TGTGCCAGCAGCGTAGGGACTAGCGCCAACAATGAGCAGTTCTTC. As protein: CASSVGTSANNEQFF.

This clonotype was found many times. The rearrangement uses TRBV11-2 and TRBJ1-3; D perhaps matches TRBD1 (6 bases). Germline V gene sequence: CDR1 SGHAT, CDR2 FQNNGV. This CDR3 spans 13 amino acids. V was shortened by 4 bases and J by 4 bases, with 8 bases between the two germline ends. The CDR3 sequence: CASSSQGGNTIYF. The DNA of the CDR3 is TGTGCCAGCAGCTCTCAGGGGGGAAACACCATATATTTT.

This clonotype turned up a few times. The rearrangement uses TRBV7-9 and TRBJ1-2, with D hard to call. This CDR3 has 15 amino acids. Deletions cut 3 bases from V and 5 bases from J, with 16 bases between. Germline lookup yields CDR1 SEHNR and CDR2 FQNEAQ (reference sequence). The CDR3 region has the DNA TGTGCCAGCAGCTTCGACGACGCCAGTGTATATGGCTACACCTTC. Its protein product is CASSFDDASVYGYTF.

This chain uses TRBV5-1 with TRBJ2-5; no reliable D call. Germline V lookup: CDR1 SGHRS, CDR2 YFSETQ. The CDR3 has 14 residues. The V and J ends lost 0 bases and 2 bases respectively, with 8 bases between them. The CDR3 region has the DNA TGCGCCAGCAGCTTGGGTCTGACACAAGAGACCCAGTACTTC. It is translated as CASSLGLTQETQYF. The full variable domain, in which reference TRBV5-1 and TRBJ2-5 provide the parts outside the CDR3, is KAGVTQTPRYLIKTRGQQVTLSCSPISGHRSVSWYQQTPGQGLQFLFEYFSETQRNKGNFPGRFSGRQFSNSRSEMNVSTLELGDSALYLCASSLGLTQETQYFGPGTRLLVL.

This clonotype was recorded at least ten times. The chain is built from TRBV12-3 or TRBV12-4 and TRBJ2-3; D tentatively fits TRBD1 or TRBD2 (6 bases each). The CDR3 spans 15 residues. The V end lost 5 bases, the J end lost 2 bases, and 14 bases lay between the germline ends. For the CDR3, the DNA is TGTGCCAGCAGTCCATGGAGGGGGAACACAGATACGCAGTATTTT. Translating it yields CASSPWRGNTDTQYF.

The rearrangement uses TRBV6-5 and TRBJ2-5, with a weak D call TRBD2 (5 bases). Germline V CDR1 and CDR2: MNHEY, SVGAGI. Trimming removed 4 bases from V and 1 base from J, with 13 bases in between. The CDR3 is 15 amino acids. This chain's CDR3 is CASSSDYSGQETQYF. The DNA of the CDR3 is TGTGCCAGCAGTTCCGACTATTCCGGCCAAGAGACCCAGTACTTC.

The V and J genes are TRBV27 and TRBJ1-1; D not certain. The V and J ends lost 6 bases and 5 bases respectively, with 7 bases between them. This CDR3 comprises 11 residues. Germline CDR1 reads MNHEY; CDR2 reads SMNVEV (reference sequence). The CDR3 DNA is TGTGCCAGCAGGATCGGGACTGAAGCTTTCTTT. This encodes CASRIGTEAFF.

V is TRBV10-3 and J is TRBJ2-1, with TRBD1 identical over 7 bases. CDR1 and CDR2 from the germline V gene are ENHRY and SYGVKD. The CDR3 length is 13 residues. The V gene end was trimmed by 7 bases and the J gene end by 5 bases; junction bases not matched to a gene: 5. In nucleotides, the CDR3 is TGTGCCATCAAACCCGGGACAGACAATGAGCAGTTCTTC. Protein product: CAIKPGTDNEQFF.